These T cell receptor beta chains were read from a single sample in a study of blood T cell repertoires in COVID-19. TCRdb keeps only in-frame clones here, not all; method: immunoSEQ multiplex PCR. The sample holds fewer than 450,000 clones, 70% to 90% seen once. Sequenced input: PBMCs or T cells enriched from blood (not recorded which). These receptors were collected from a woman younger than 30 who had recovered from COVID-19. Both conserved end residues are part of each CDR3. A D gene is named only where the DNA matches it firmly. Only some rows state a clone size, as once, few, many or a class for expanded clones.

TRBJ2-1 TRBV5-1 few . CASSSTLTSSYNEQFF TGCGCCAGCAGCTCGACACTAACTAGCTCCTACAATGAGCAGTTCTTC
TRBJ1-6 TRBV4-1 . . CASSPAGVVDSPLHF TGCGCCAGCAGCCCCGCGGGGGTCGTAGATTCACCCCTCCACTTT
TRBJ2-3 TRBV6-4 . . CASSGTAGSTDTQYF TGTGCCAGCAGTGGGACAGCTGGAAGCACAGATACGCAGTATTTT
TRBJ2-5 TRBV6-5 . . CASSYGVRETQYF TGTGCCAGCAGTTACGGAGTACGAGAGACCCAGTACTTC
TRBJ1-4 TRBV5-4 . . CASSSLGGTNEKLFF TGTGCCAGCAGCTCACTCGGGGGGACTAATGAAAAACTGTTTTTT
TRBJ1-5 TRBV7-2 . . CASSLVPSGGQPQHF TGTGCCAGCAGCTTAGTACCCTCCGGGGGGCAGCCCCAGCATTTT
TRBJ1-5 TRBV27 . TRBD1 CASSSSRTGYSNQPQHF TGTGCCAGCAGTTCGTCCCGGACAGGGTATAGCAATCAGCCCCAGCATTTT
TRBJ1-3 TRBV3-1/TRBV3-2 . . CASSQAVRTGGNTIYF TGTGCCAGCAGCCAAGCCGTACGGACGGGGGGAAACACCATATATTTT
TRBJ1-5 TRBV24-1 . . CATSGVSQHF TGTGCCACCAGCGGGGTATCCCAGCATTTT
TRBJ1-1 TRBV7-8 once . CASSGSNWGGSKFF TGTGCCAGCAGCGGCTCGAATTGGGGGGGGTCAAAATTCTTT
TRBJ2-1 TRBV18 . TRBD2 CASSPPKRGVQRSSYNEQFF TGTGCCAGCTCACCACCAAAGCGGGGGGTCCAGAGGAGCTCCTACAATGAGCAGTTCTTC
TRBJ2-5 TRBV5-1 . . CASSLGVGGSETQYF TGCGCCAGCAGCTTGGGGGTCGGGGGTTCTGAGACCCAGTACTTC
TRBJ2-2 TRBV15 . TRBD1 CATSPRPGQGNTGELFF TGTGCCACCAGCCCCCGTCCGGGACAGGGGAACACCGGGGAGCTGTTTTTT
TRBJ1-3 TRBV7-9 . . CASSPRGQTGNTIYF TGTGCCAGCAGTCCCAGGGGACAAACTGGAAACACCATATATTTT
TRBJ2-7 TRBV5-6 once . CASSLLGGPYTRRYEQYF TGTGCCAGCAGCTTACTCGGGGGGCCCTACACTCGACGATACGAGCAGTACTTC
TRBJ1-6 TRBV11-2 . TRBD1 CASSVRTGRYNSPLHF TGTGCCAGCAGCGTCCGGACAGGGCGCTATAATTCACCCCTCCACTTT
TRBJ1-2 TRBV12-5 . TRBD1 CASGLVQGSNGGYTF TGTGCTAGTGGTTTGGTACAGGGGTCCAATGGTGGCTACACCTTC
TRBJ1-4 TRBV11-1 . TRBD1 CASSRSQGTNEKLFF TGTGCCAGCAGTCGATCACAGGGGACTAATGAAAAACTGTTTTTT
TRBJ1-2 TRBV6-4 . TRBD1 CASSELSTGPIYGYTF TGTGCCAGCAGTGAACTCTCGACAGGGCCAATCTATGGCTACACCTTC
TRBJ1-5 TRBV13 . . CASSLGSGSNQPQHF TGTGCCAGCAGCTTAGGTTCAGGGAGCAATCAGCCCCAGCATTTT
TRBJ1-5 TRBV30 . . CAWGRDQPQHF TGTGCCTGGGGCAGGGATCAGCCCCAGCATTTT
TRBJ1-4 TRBV5-1 . . CASSYGQYRNINEKLFF TGCGCCAGCAGCTATGGACAGTACCGAAATATTAATGAAAAACTGTTTTTT
TRBJ1-5 TRBV4-1 . TRBD1 CASSPEGQEGNQPQHF TGCGCCAGCAGCCCGGAAGGACAGGAAGGGAATCAGCCCCAGCATTTT
TRBJ2-2 TRBV12-2 . . CASRPGNPNTGELFF TGTGCAAGTCGTCCCGGGAACCCGAACACCGGGGAGCTGTTTTTT
TRBJ2-7 TRBV30 . . CAWSLPYRVPYEQYF TGTGCCTGGAGTCTTCCGTACAGGGTACCCTACGAGCAGTACTTC
TRBJ2-1 TRBV18 once TRBD2 CATQPLAGGHSEQFF TGTGCCACCCAACCCCTAGCGGGGGGGCATAGTGAGCAGTTCTTC
TRBJ1-1 TRBV10-2 . . CASSGGEGTEAFF TGCGCCAGCAGTGGGGGCGAAGGCACTGAAGCTTTCTTT
TRBJ2-7 TRBV3-1/TRBV3-2 . . CASSQSGLTSEQYF TGTGCCAGCAGCCAATCCGGACTAACCTCCGAGCAGTACTTC
TRBJ1-2 TRBV6-6 . TRBD1 CASRLTGSYGYTF TGTGCCAGCAGATTGACAGGGAGCTATGGCTACACCTTC
TRBJ1-1 TRBV12-3/TRBV12-4 . . CASEHAMNTEAFF TGTGCCAGCGAACACGCCATGAACACTGAAGCTTTCTTT